The 6 T cell receptor beta chains below all came from one sample that was sequenced in a study of blood T cell repertoires in COVID-19 (TCRdb year 2020). Library preparation was by the immunoSEQ multiplex PCR assay. What TCRdb holds here is the immuneACCESS table cut down to in-frame rearrangements. Part of the clones is not present; checked against another copy, under half of the missing clones reflect an unresolved V gene, and the others are unexplained. Here the sample has about 200,000 clones; 88% occur a single time. The ten largest account for under 2% of the sample. Sequencing was carried out using peripheral blood. These receptors originate from a man between 18 and 35 years old with active or convalescent COVID-19.

The chain couples TRBV19 to TRBJ1-1, with 8 positions matching TRBD1. This CDR3 has 14 amino acids. Germline CDR1 and CDR2: LNHDA and SQIVND (reference sequence). Trimming at V came to 7 bases and at J to 0 bases, leaving 4 bases not matched to a gene. The CDR3 spells CASIDRGLNTEAFF. DNA of the CDR3: TGTGCCAGTATCGACAGGGGTTTGAACACTGAAGCTTTCTTT.

This clone occurred once. The rearrangement uses TRBV7-2 and TRBJ1-1, with D perhaps TRBD1 (5 bases). This CDR3 contains 15 residues. The germline CDR1 and CDR2 sequences are SGHTA and FQGNSA. The V end was cut by 0 bases, the J end by 12 bases, with 20 bases between. As DNA, the CDR3 is TGTGCCAGCAGCTTAGCGGAAGAAGGCAGGGCATCGTCTTTCTTT. Translating gives CASSLAEEGRASSFF.

The chain links TRBV14 to TRBJ1-4; D is possibly TRBD1 (6 bases). Trimming removed 1 base from V and 8 bases from J, with 14 bases in between. CDR3 length equals 15 residues. CDR1 and CDR2 from the germline V gene are SGHDN and FVKESK. CDR3 sequence reads: CASSQGGHEREKLFF. CDR3 DNA sequence: TGTGCCAGCAGCCAAGGGGGGCATGAACGCGAAAAACTGTTTTTT.

The gene calls are TRBV19 and TRBJ2-7; 9 nucleotides match TRBD1. Germline CDR1 LNHDA, CDR2 SQIVND (reference sequence). This CDR3 has 15 amino acids. The junction had 8 bases not matched to a gene; V was cut back by 4 bases and J by 4 bases. CDR3 DNA: TGTGCCAGTAGTAAGGACACAGGGGGCGGGTACGAGCAGTACTTC. Encoded protein: CASSKDTGGGYEQYF.

This rearrangement joins TRBV7-9 to TRBJ2-5; 8 bases map to TRBD1. Germline trimming cut 5 bases from V and 4 bases from J; bases unmatched to any gene: 9. Germline V gene lookup returns CDR1 SEHNR and CDR2 FQNEAQ (reference sequence). This CDR3 has 15 residues. The CDR3 DNA follows: TGTGCCAGCAGCCAAGGTTCAACAGGGGGAGAGACCCAGTACTTC. This translates into CASSQGSTGGETQYF.

J is TRBJ1-5 and V is TRBV7-2; D is undetermined. Trimming removed 3 bases from V and 3 bases from J, with 12 bases in between. CDR1 and CDR2 from the germline V gene are SGHTA and FQGNSA. The CDR3 runs to 15 residues. The CDR3, as DNA: TGTGCCAGCAGCTTTGTGGGGAGCTCCAATCAGCCCCAGCATTTT. This sequence encodes CASSFVGSSNQPQHF.